The text below deals with one TCR beta chain. Antigen specificity is unknown. The data were obtained in a study of CD8 T cells in Susac syndrome. Study observations and caveats: Only a relatively small number of individuals were included in the TCR sequencing and HLA analysis.

Deletions cut 3 bases from V and 0 bases from J, with 12 bases between. Germline-derived CDR1 and CDR2 are SNHLY and FYNNEI. The CDR3 covers 16 residues. Reverse transcription of about 0.45 to 1 ug RNA was carried out with random hexamers. The amplification used immunoSEQ multiplex PCR on TCR beta CDR3; it spanned 54 Vbeta and 13 Jbeta. TCRdb called the immunoSEQ multiplex PCR reads again in MiXCR, with one record for every CDR3 protein. The table lists approximately 180,000 distinct CDR3 sequences, approximately 95% of them singletons. Sequencing of TCR beta was undertaken in CD8+ and CD4+ T cells derived from blood. The CD8+ and CD4+ T cells were isolated magnetically using a negative isolation approach, whereas the TEMRA cells were enriched by FACS.

The origin of this receptor is a human donor with multiple sclerosis. What was sequenced was CD4+ T cells from PBMCs. V usage is TRBV2 and J usage is TRBJ1-5; tentatively, D is TRBD1 (5 bases). The CDR3 nucleotides read TGTGCCAGCAGTGACCAGACAGTTTATAGCAATCAGCCCCAGCATTTT. Protein: CASSDQTVYSNQPQHF.